Reported below is one T cell receptor (beta chain). Its antigen remains unidentified. The data were obtained in a study of T cell responses to AZD1222 COVID-19 vaccine. Clones were sequenced by immunoSEQ multiplex PCR, and TCRdb holds only the in-frame ones, with some missing. The table has roughly 150,000 clones, more than 75% seen once; the top ten hold roughly 9.7%. Study observations and caveats: Donors were chiefly white British, with a greater number of females, and clonal diversity was perhaps underestimated. Researchers took repertoire samples only after the peak T cell response had come.

This sample comprised peripheral blood, obtained 28 days after the second AZD1222 dose. The receptor's source is an adult who received the AZD1222 COVID-19 vaccine.

The CDR3 spells CASSPLSDRAFF. As DNA, the CDR3 is TGTGCCAGCTCACCACTGTCGGACAGGGCTTTCTTT. The V and J genes are TRBV18 and TRBJ1-1; 7 bases match TRBD1. V trimming: 1 base; J trimming: 11 bases; junction bases outside the gene matches: 4. Germline CDR1 is KGHSH and CDR2 is LQKENI. The CDR3 sequence is 12 residues long.